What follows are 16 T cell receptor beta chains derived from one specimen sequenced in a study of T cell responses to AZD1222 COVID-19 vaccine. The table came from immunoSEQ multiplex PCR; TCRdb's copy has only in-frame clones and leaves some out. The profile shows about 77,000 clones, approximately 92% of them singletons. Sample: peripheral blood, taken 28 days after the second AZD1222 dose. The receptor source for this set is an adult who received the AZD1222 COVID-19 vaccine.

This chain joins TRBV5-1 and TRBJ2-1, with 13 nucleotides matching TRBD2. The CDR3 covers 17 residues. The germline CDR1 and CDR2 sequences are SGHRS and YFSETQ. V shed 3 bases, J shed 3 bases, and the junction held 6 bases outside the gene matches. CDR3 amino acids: CASSYNGLAGVYNEQFF. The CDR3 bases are TGCGCCAGCAGCTACAACGGACTAGCGGGAGTCTACAATGAGCAGTTCTTC.

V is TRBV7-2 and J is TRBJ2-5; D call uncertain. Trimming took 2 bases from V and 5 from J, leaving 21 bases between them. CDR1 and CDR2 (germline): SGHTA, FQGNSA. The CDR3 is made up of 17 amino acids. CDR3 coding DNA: TGTGCCAGCAGCTTATCGTCCTCCGGCCCGAGGTGGGAGACCCAGTACTTC. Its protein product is CASSLSSSGPRWETQYF.

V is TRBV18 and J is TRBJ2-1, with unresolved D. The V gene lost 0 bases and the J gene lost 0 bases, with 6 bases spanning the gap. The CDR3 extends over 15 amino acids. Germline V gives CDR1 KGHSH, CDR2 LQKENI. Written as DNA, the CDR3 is TGTGCCAGCTCACCACCTGTAACCTCCTACAATGAGCAGTTCTTC. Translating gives CASSPPVTSYNEQFF.

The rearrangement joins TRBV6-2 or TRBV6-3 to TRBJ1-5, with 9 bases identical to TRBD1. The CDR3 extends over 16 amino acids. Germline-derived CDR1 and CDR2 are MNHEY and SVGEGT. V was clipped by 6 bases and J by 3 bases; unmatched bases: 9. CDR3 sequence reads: CASSDPGQGFNQPQHF. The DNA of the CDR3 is TGTGCCAGCAGCGATCCGGGACAGGGATTCAATCAGCCCCAGCATTTT.

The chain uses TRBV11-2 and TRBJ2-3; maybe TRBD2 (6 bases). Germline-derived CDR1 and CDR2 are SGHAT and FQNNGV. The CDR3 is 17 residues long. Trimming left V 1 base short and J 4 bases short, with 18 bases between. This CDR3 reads CASSLAPMTSSSDTQYF. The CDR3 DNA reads TGTGCCAGCAGCTTAGCCCCAATGACTAGTAGTTCAGATACGCAGTATTTT.

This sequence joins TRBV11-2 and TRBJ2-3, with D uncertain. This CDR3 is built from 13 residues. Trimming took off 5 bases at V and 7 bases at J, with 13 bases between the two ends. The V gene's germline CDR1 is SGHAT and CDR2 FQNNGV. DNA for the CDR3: TGTGCCAGCAGCCCGAACGCCCTCAATACGCAGTATTTT. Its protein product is CASSPNALNTQYF.

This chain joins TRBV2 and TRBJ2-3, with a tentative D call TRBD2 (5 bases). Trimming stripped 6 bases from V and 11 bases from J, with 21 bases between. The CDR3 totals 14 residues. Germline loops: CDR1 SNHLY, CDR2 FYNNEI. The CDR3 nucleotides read TGTGCCAGCAGGGGAATCGGTAGCCCCGAGGGGCAGTATTTT. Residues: CASRGIGSPEGQYF.

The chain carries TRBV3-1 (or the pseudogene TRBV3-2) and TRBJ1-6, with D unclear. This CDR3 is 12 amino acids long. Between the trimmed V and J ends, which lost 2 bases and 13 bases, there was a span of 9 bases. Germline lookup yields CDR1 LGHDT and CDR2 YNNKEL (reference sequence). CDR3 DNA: TGTGCCAGCAGCCAACCCCAGGCTCCCCTCCACTTT. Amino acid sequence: CASSQPQAPLHF.

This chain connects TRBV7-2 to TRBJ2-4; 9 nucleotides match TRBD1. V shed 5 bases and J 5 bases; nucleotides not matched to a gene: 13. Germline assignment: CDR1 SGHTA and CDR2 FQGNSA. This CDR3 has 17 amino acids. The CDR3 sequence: CASSRNSPGQGENIQYF. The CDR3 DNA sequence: TGTGCCAGCAGCCGGAACTCCCCGGGACAGGGCGAAAACATTCAGTACTTC.

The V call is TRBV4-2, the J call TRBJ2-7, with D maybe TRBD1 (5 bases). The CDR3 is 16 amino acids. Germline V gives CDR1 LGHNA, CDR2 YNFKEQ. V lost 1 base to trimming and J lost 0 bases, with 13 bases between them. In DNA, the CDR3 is TGTGCCAGCAGCCAAGTCCTTGGGGCCCGCTCCTACGAGCAGTACTTC. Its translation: CASSQVLGARSYEQYF.

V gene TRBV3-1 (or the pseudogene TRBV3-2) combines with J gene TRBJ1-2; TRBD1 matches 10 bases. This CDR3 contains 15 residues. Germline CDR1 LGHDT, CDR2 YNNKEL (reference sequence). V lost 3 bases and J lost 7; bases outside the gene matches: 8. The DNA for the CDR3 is TGTGCCAGCAGCCAGGAGACAGGGGGCGCGACTGGCTACACCTTC. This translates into CASSQETGGATGYTF.

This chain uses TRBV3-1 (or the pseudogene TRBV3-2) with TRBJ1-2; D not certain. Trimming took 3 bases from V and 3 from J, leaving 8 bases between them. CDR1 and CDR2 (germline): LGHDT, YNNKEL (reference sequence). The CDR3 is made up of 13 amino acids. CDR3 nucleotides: TGTGCCAGCAGCCAGGGATTCGACTATGGCTACACCTTC. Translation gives CASSQGFDYGYTF.

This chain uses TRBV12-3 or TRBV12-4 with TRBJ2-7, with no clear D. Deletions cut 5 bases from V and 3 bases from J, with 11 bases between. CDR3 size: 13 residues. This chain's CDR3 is CASSPEPNYEQYF. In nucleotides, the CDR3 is TGTGCCAGCAGTCCGGAGCCAAACTACGAGCAGTACTTC.

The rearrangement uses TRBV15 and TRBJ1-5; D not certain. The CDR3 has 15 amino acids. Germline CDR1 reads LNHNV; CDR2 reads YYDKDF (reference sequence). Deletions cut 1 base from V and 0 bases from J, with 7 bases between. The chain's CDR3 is CATSRAVYSNQPQHF. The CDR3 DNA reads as TGTGCCACCAGCAGAGCTGTCTATAGCAATCAGCCCCAGCATTTT.

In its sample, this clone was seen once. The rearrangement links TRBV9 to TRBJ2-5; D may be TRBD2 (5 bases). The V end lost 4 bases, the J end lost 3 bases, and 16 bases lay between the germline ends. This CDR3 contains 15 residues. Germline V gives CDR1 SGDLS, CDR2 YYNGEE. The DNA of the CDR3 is TGTGCCAGCAGCCCGACCCCAAGGACTGAAGAGACCCAGTACTTC. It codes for CASSPTPRTEETQYF.

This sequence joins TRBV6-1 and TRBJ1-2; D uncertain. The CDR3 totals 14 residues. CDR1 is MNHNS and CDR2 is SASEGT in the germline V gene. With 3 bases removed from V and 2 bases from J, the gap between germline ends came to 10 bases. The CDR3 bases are TGTGCCAGCAGTGAGTCCCCAAACAACTATGGCTACACCTTC. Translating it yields CASSESPNNYGYTF.